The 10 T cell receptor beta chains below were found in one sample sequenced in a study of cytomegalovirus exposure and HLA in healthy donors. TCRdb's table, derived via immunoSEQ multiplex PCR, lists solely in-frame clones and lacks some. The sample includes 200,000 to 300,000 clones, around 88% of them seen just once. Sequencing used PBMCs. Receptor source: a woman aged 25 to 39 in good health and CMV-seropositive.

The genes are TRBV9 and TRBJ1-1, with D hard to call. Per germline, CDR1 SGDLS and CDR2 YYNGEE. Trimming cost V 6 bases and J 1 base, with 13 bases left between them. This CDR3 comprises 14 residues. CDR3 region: CASNEELTNTEAFF. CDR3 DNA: TGTGCCAGCAACGAGGAGTTGACGAACACTGAAGCTTTCTTT.

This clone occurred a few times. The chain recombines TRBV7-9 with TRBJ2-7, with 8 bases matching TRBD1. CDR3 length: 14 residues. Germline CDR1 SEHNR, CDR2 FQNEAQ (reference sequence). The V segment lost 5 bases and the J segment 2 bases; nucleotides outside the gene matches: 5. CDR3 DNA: TGTGCCAGCAGCCATCGACAGGGGCCCTACGAGCAGTACTTC. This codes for CASSHRQGPYEQYF.

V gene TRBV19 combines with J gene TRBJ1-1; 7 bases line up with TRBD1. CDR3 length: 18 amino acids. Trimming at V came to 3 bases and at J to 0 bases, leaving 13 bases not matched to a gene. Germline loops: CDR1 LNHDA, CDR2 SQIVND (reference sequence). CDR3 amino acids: CASSISPTGRLMNTEAFF. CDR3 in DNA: TGTGCCAGTAGTATTTCCCCGACAGGGCGGCTGATGAACACTGAAGCTTTCTTT. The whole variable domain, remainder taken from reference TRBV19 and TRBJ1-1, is DGGITQSPKYLFRKEGQNVTLSCEQNLNHDAMYWYRQDPGQGLRLIYYSQIVNDFQKGDIAEGYSVSREKKESFPLTVTSAQKNPTAFYLCASSISPTGRLMNTEAFFGQGTRLTVV.

The CDR3 region has the DNA TGTGCCAGTAATCGACAGGAAGGTCAGCCCCAGCATTTT. Translated: CASNRQEGQPQHF. The chain has TRBV19 and TRBJ1-5; D is possibly TRBD1 (6 bases). The CDR3 spans 13 residues. CDR1 LNHDA and CDR2 SQIVND come from the germline V gene (reference sequence). Trimming removed 7 bases at V and 6 bases at J, with 13 bases between.

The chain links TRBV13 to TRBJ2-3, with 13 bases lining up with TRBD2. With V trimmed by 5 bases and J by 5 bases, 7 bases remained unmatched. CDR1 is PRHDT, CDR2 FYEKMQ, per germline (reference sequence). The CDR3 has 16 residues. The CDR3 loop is CASSPRGLAGLDTQYF. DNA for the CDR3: TGTGCCAGCAGCCCACGGGGACTAGCGGGATTAGATACGCAGTATTTT.

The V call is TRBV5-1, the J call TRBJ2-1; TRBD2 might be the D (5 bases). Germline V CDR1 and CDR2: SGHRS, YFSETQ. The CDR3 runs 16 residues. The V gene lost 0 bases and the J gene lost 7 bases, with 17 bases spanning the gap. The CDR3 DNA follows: TGCGCCAGCAGCTTGGGGGTGGGGAGCCCTTTAAATGAGCAGTTCTTC. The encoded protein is CASSLGVGSPLNEQFF.

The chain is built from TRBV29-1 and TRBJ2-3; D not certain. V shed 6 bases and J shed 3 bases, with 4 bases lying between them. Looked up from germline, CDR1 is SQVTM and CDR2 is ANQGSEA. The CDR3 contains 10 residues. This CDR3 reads CSVVTDTQYF. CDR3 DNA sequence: TGCAGCGTCGTAACAGATACGCAGTATTTT.

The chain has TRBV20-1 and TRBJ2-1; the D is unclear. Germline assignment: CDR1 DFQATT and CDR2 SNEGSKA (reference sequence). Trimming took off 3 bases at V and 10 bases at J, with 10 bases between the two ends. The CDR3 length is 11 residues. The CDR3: CSARLLPEQFF. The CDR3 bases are TGCAGTGCTAGGTTACTACCAGAGCAGTTCTTC.

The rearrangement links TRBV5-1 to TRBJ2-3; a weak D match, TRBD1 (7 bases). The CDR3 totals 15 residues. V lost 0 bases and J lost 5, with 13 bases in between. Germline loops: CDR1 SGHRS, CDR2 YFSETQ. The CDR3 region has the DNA TGCGCCAGCAGCTTGGGTCAGGGGGGTGGAGATACGCAGTATTTT. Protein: CASSLGQGGGDTQYF.

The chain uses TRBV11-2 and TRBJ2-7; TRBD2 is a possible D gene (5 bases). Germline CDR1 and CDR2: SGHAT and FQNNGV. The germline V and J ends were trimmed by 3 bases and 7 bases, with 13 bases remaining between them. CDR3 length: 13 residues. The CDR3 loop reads CASSFRTPDEQYF. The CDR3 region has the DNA TGTGCCAGCAGCTTTAGGACTCCGGATGAGCAGTACTTC.